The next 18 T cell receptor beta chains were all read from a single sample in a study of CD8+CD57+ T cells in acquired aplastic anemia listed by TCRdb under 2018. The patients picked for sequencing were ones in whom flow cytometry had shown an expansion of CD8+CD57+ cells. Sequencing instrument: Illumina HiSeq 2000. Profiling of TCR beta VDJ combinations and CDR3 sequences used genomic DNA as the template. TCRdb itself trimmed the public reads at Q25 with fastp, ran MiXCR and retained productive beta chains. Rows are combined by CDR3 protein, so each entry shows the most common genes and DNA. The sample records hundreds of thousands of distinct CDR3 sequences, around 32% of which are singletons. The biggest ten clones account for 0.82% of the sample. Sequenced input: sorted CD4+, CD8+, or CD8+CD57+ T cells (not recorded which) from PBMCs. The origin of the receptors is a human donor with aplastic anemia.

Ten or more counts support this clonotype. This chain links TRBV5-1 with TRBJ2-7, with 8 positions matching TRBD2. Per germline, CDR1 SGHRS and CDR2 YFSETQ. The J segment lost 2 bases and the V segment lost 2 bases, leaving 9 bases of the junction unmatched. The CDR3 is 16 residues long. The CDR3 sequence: CASSFREAGGTYEQYF. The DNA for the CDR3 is TGCGCCAGCAGCTTTCGAGAGGCGGGGGGAACCTACGAGCAGTACTTC.

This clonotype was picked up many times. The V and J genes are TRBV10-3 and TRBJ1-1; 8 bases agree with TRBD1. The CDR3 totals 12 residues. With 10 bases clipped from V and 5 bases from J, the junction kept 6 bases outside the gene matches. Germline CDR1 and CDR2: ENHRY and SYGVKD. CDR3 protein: CATDRGDTEAFF. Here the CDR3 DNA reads TGTGCCACAGACAGGGGTGATACTGAAGCTTTCTTT.

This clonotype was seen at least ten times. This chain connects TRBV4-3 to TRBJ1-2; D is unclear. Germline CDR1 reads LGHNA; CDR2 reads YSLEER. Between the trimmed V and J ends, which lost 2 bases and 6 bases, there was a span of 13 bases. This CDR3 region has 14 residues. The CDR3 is CASSQLLGFDGYTF. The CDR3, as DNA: TGCGCCAGCAGCCAATTGCTGGGTTTCGATGGCTACACCTTC.

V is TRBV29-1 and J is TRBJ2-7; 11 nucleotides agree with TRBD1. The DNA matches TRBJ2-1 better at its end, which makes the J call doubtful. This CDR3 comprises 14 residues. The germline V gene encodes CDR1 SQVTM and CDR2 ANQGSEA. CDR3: CSENTGTGGNEQFF. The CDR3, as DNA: TGCAGCGAGAATACCGGGACAGGGGGCAATGAGCAGTTCTTC.

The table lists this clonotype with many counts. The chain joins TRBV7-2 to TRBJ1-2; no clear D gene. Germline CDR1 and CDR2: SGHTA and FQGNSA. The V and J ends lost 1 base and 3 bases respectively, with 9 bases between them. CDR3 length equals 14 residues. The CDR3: CASSLVAVDYGYTF. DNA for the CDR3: TGTGCCAGCAGCTTAGTAGCGGTAGACTATGGCTACACCTTC.

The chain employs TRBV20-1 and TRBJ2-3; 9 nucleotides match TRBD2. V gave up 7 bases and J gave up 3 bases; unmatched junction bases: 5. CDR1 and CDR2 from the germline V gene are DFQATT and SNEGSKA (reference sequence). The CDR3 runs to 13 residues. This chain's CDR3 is CSGMAGGTDTQYF. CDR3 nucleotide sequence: TGCAGTGGGATGGCGGGAGGGACAGATACGCAGTATTTT.

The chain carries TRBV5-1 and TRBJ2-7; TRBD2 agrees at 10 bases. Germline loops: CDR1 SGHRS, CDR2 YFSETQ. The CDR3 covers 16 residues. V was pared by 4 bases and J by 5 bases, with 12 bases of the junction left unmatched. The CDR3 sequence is CASSGGSGRAINEQYF. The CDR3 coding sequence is TGCGCCAGCAGCGGTGGGAGCGGGAGGGCCATCAACGAGCAGTACTTC. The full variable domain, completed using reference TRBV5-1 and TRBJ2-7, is KAGVTQTPRYLIKTRGQQVTLSCSPISGHRSVSWYQQTPGQGLQFLFEYFSETQRNKGNFPGRFSGRQFSNSRSEMNVSTLELGDSALYLCASSGGSGRAINEQYFGPGTRLTVT.

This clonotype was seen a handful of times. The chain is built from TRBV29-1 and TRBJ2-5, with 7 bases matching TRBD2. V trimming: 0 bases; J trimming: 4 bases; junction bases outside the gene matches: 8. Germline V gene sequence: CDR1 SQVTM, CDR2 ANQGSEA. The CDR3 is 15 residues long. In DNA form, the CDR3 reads TGCAGCGTTGAAGATCTGGGAGGGGCAATAGAGACCCAGTACTTC. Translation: CSVEDLGGAIETQYF.

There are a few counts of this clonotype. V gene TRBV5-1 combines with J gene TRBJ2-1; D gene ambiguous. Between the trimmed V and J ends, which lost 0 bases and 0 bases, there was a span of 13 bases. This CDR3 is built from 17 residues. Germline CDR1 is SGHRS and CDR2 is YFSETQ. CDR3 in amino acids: CASSLAPVYSSYNEQFF. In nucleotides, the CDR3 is TGCGCCAGCAGCTTGGCGCCGGTGTATAGCTCCTACAATGAGCAGTTCTTC.

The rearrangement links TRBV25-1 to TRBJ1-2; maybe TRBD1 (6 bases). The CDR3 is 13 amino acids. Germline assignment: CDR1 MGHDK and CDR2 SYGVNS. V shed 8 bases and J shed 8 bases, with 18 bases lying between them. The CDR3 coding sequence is TGTGCCAGCTTAATGTCAGGGGCCGGCGGCTACACCTTC. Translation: CASLMSGAGGYTF.

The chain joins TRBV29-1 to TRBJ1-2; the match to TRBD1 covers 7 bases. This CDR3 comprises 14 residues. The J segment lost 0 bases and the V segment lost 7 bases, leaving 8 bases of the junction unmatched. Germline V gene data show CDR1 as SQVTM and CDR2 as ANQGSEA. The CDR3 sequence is CSATGTVANYGYTF. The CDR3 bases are TGCAGCGCTACAGGGACAGTTGCTAACTATGGCTACACCTTC. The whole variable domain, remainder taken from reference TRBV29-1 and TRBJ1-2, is SAVISQKPSRDICQRGTSLTIQCQVDSQVTMMFWYRQQPGQSLTLIATANQGSEATYESGFVIDKFPISRPNLTFSTLTVSNMSPEDSSIYLCSATGTVANYGYTFGSGTRLTVV.

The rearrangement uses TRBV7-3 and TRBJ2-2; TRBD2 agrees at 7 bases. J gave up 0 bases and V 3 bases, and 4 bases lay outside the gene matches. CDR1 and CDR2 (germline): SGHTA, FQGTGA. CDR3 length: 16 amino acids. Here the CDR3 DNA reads TGTGCCAGCAGCTTCCTCGCGGGAGCGAACACCGGGGAGCTGTTTTTT. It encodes CASSFLAGANTGELFF.

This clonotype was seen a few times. In DNA form, the CDR3 reads TGTGCCAGCACCTCTTTCGGCTCCTACAATGAGCAGTTCTTC. It translates to CASTSFGSYNEQFF. V usage is TRBV11-2 and J usage is TRBJ2-1; no clear D gene. The V end was cut by 7 bases, the J end by 0 bases, with 10 bases between. This CDR3 has 14 amino acids. CDR1 is SGHAT and CDR2 is FQNNGV in the germline V gene.

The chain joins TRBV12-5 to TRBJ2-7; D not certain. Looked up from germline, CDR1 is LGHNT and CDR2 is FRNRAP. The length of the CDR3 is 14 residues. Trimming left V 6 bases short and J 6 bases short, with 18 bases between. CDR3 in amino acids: CASGLGPAYSEQYF. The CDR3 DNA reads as TGTGCTAGTGGCCTTGGACCTGCATATTCCGAGCAGTACTTC.

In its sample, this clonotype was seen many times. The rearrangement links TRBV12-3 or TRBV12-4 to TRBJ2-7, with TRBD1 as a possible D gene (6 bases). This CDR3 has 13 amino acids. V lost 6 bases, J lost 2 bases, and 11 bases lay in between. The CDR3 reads CASRQGLAYEQYF. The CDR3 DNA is TGTGCCAGCAGACAGGGATTAGCCTACGAGCAGTACTTC.

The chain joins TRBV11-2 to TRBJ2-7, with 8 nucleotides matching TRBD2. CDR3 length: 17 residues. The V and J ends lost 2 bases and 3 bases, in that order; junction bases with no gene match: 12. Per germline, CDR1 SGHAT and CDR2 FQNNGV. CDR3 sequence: CASSLMGSGAIFYEQYF. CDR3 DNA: TGTGCCAGCAGCTTAATGGGTAGCGGGGCAATCTTCTACGAGCAGTACTTC.

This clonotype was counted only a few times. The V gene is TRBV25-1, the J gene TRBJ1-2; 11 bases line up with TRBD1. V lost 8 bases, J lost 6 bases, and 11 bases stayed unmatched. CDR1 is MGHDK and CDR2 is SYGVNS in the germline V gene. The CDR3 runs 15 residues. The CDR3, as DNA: TGTGCCAGCCAGGGGGTGGACAGGGGGCAGCATGGCTACACCTTC. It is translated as CASQGVDRGQHGYTF.

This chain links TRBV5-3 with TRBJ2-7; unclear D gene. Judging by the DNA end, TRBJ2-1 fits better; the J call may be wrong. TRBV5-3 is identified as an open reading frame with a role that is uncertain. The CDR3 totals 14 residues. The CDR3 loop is CASNNPVLYNEQFF. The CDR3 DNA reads TGTGCCAGTAACAATCCAGTCCTCTACAATGAGCAGTTCTTC.